This TCR beta chain was profiled in a study of CD8 T cells in ankylosing spondylitis. Findings of the study overall: Typical of ankylosing spondylitis blood, it appeared, was a TCR beta motif of seven to nine highly homologous variants. The clones that were linked to disease were reported to be significantly enriched in matched synovial fluid samples from ankylosing spondylitis patients.

V shed 2 bases and J 7 bases; nucleotides not matched to a gene: 2. Germline V gene sequence: CDR1 MNHEY, CDR2 SMNVEV (reference sequence). The CDR3 totals 14 residues. In its sample, this clonotype was seen many times. Its antigen remains unidentified. Quantitative 5'-RACE was performed with molecular barcodes, and it yielded the TCR beta libraries. TCRdb passed the 5' RACE reads through MiXCR, listing each CDR3 protein once. The table lists some 200,000 distinct CDR3 sequences, around 6.6% of them singletons. J is TRBJ1-6 and V is TRBV27, with 7 nucleotides matching TRBD1. The sample comprised blood, either unsorted or a sorted T cell fraction (not recorded which). This TCR derives from a male donor with ankylosing spondylitis. The CDR3 is CASSLGGQNSPLHF. CDR3 bases: TGTGCCAGCAGTTTAGGGGGACAGAATTCACCCCTCCACTTT.